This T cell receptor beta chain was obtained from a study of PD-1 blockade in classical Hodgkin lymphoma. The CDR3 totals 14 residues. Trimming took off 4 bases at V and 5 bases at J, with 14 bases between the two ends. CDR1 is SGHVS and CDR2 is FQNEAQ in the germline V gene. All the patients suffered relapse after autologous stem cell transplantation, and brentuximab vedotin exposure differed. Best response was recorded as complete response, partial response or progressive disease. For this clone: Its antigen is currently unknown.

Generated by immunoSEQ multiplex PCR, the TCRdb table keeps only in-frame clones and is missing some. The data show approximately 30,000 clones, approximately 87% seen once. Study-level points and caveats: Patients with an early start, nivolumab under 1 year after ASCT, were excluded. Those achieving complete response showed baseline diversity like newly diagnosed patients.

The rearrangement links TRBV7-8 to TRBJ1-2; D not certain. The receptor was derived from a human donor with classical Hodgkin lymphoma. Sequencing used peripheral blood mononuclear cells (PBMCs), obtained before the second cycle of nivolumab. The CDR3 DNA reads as TGTGCCAGCAGCTCCATAGTGGGGTATTATGGCTACACCTTC. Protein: CASSSIVGYYGYTF.